Described below is a single T cell receptor beta chain sequence and its context. The antigen remains undetermined. The data derive from a study of vaccination effects on CD4 cells after COVID-19. General observations from the study: The study found marked clonal contraction of infection- and vaccine-induced clones late after vaccination.

The CDR3 has 15 residues. Germline assignment: CDR1 MGHDK and CDR2 SYGVNS. J was trimmed by 7 bases and V by 6 bases; bases with no gene match: 7. Peptide-pool stimulation followed by sequencing identified expanded antigen-specific CD4+ clonotypes in the ViraFEST assay. Following 10 days of culture, CD4+ T cells were isolated. Every participant took two doses of the BNT162b2 or mRNA-1273 vaccine. The protocol was immunoSEQ multiplex PCR, while the TCRdb copy is restricted to in-frame clones and leaves out a portion. The sample records 30,000 to 40,000 clones, under 75% being singletons. The TCR was taken from a human donor who received a COVID-19 vaccine. The starting material was CD4+ T cells from PBMCs cultured with HCoV-229E spike peptides, obtained after COVID-19 vaccination. J is TRBJ1-6 and V is TRBV25-1; 9 nucleotides match TRBD1. CDR3 sequence reads: CASSTTGTGNSPLHF. CDR3 in DNA: TGTGCCAGCAGCACCACCGGGACAGGGAATTCACCCCTCCACTTT.